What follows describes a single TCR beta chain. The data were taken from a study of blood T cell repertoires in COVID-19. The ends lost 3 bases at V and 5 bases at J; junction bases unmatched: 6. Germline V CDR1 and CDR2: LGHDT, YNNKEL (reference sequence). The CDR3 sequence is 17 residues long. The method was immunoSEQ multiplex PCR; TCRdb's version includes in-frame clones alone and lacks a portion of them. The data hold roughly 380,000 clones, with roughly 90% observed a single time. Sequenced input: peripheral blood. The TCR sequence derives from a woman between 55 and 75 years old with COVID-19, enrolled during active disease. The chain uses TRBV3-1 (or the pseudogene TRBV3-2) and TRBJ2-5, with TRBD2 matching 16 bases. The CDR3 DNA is TGTGCCAGCAGCCACCCGGGACTAGCGGGGGGGCTTGAGACCCAGTACTTC. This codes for CASSHPGLAGGLETQYF.